A single TCR beta chain is shown here with its context. Its antigen is as yet unknown. Germline loops: CDR1 SEHNR, CDR2 FQNEAQ (reference sequence). Losses at the gene ends were 1 base for V and 4 bases for J; bases not matched to a gene: 6. CDR3 length: 16 amino acids. The source of the sample is a study of blood T cells in healthy people across ages. Study results and limitations: Higher naive T cell percentage went strongly together with higher TCR beta diversity.

It was with a sample-barcoded 5' primer and a J-beta primer mix that a second PCR of roughly 7 to 12 cycles was run. TCRdb re-analysed the 5' RACE reads in MiXCR, keeping a single row per CDR3 protein. The sample has roughly 800,000 distinct CDR3 sequences, over 45% seen once. The sequence came from a man aged 30 to 45 in good health. The V gene is TRBV7-9, the J gene TRBJ2-1; 8 bases agree with TRBD2. The material sequenced was blood. CDR3 DNA: TGTGCCAGCAGCTTAGGTGGGACTAGGGCGTACAATGAGCAGTTCTTC. It specifies CASSLGGTRAYNEQFF.